One and the same sample provided the 9 T cell receptor beta chains below, sequenced in a study of cytomegalovirus exposure and HLA in healthy donors. Primers included in the PCR were 60 Vbeta and 13 Jbeta primers. Data came from immunoSEQ multiplex PCR; TCRdb stores just in-frame clones and leaves some out. The sample has approximately 190,000 clones; around 86% are singletons. The source material was PBMCs. These receptors were taken from a man aged 30 to 39 in good health and CMV-seronegative.

V and J are TRBV19 and TRBJ2-5; D is uncertain. With the DNA end fitting TRBJ2-7 better, the J assignment may be wrong. This CDR3 has 13 amino acids. From germline, CDR1 is LNHDA and CDR2 SQIVND (reference sequence). This CDR3 is CASSMTVTYEQYF. In nucleotides, the CDR3 is TGTGCCAGTAGTATGACTGTTACCTACGAGCAGTACTTC.

This clone was found once. J is TRBJ2-5 and V is TRBV19; D possibly corresponds to TRBD2 (6 bases). The germline V and J ends were trimmed by 5 bases and 11 bases, with 18 bases remaining between them. The CDR3 consists of 13 residues. Germline CDR1 reads LNHDA; CDR2 reads SQIVND (reference sequence). The DNA of the CDR3 is TGTGCCAGTAGTCCAGGAGGGCCTCTCGGACAGTACTTC. Amino acid sequence: CASSPGGPLGQYF.

V gene TRBV6-1 combines with J gene TRBJ1-1, with TRBD1 identical over 8 bases. This CDR3 has 15 amino acids. After removal of 2 bases from V and 1 base from J, the junction contained 3 bases not matched to a gene. Germline V lookup: CDR1 MNHNS, CDR2 SASEGT. Here the CDR3 reads CASSELGQANTEAFF. In DNA form, the CDR3 reads TGTGCCAGCAGTGAACTGGGACAGGCGAACACTGAAGCTTTCTTT.

This rearrangement joins TRBV28 to TRBJ1-5, with 7 bases identical to TRBD1. V lost 2 bases and J lost 5; bases outside the gene matches: 6. Germline V gene lookup returns CDR1 MDHEN and CDR2 SYDVKM. The CDR3 consists of 15 residues. CDR3 loop: CASSLKDRRYQPQHF. DNA of the CDR3: TGTGCCAGCAGTTTAAAGGACAGGCGATATCAGCCCCAGCATTTT.

V gene TRBV5-1 combines with J gene TRBJ2-1; 8 bases are a match to TRBD1. Trimming removed 4 bases from V and 2 bases from J; junction bases left unmatched: 5. CDR3 length: 15 amino acids. Germline V gene data show CDR1 as SGHRS and CDR2 as YFSETQ. CDR3: CASSPGQGPYNEQFF. The DNA for the CDR3 is TGCGCCAGCAGCCCCGGACAGGGCCCCTACAATGAGCAGTTCTTC.

This chain uses TRBV4-3 with TRBJ2-7; 15 positions match TRBD2. The CDR3 has 18 residues. CDR1 is LGHNA and CDR2 is YSLEER in the germline V gene. Trimming took 3 bases from V and 4 from J; bases not matched to a gene: 10. The CDR3 DNA reads TGCGCCAGCAGCCAGGGACTAGCGGGGGGCCCAGATTTTTACGAGCAGTACTTC. As protein: CASSQGLAGGPDFYEQYF.

The chain employs TRBV9 and TRBJ1-2, with TRBD1 as a possible D gene (6 bases). This CDR3 has 16 amino acids. Deletions cut 0 bases from V and 6 bases from J, with 18 bases between. Germline CDR1 reads SGDLS; CDR2 reads YYNGEE. The CDR3 loop reads CASSVVGGGGLDGYTF. The CDR3 DNA reads as TGTGCCAGCAGCGTAGTAGGGGGGGGAGGGTTAGATGGCTACACCTTC. Full variable domain (outside the CDR3, taken from reference TRBV9 and TRBJ1-2): DSGVTQTPKHLITATGQRVTLRCSPRSGDLSVYWYQQSLDQGLQFLIQYYNGEERAKGNILERFSAQQFPDLHSELNLSSLELGDSALYFCASSVVGGGGLDGYTFGSGTRLTVV.

This chain uses TRBV7-9 with TRBJ2-7, with TRBD1 matching over 7 bases. The CDR3 sequence is 13 residues long. V lost 3 bases and J lost 4; bases outside the gene matches: 3. Germline V CDR1 and CDR2: SEHNR, FQNEAQ (reference sequence). CDR3 protein: CASSFQGEYEQYF. CDR3 bases: TGTGCCAGCAGCTTCCAGGGGGAGTACGAGCAGTACTTC.

V usage is TRBV5-1 and J usage is TRBJ2-1, with 10 bases fitting TRBD2. Germline values: CDR1 SGHRS, CDR2 YFSETQ. This CDR3 is 16 amino acids long. J lost 5 bases, V lost 3 bases, and 8 bases had no gene match. CDR3: CASSSPGTSANNEQFF. CDR3 DNA: TGCGCCAGCAGCTCGCCGGGGACTAGCGCAAACAATGAGCAGTTCTTC.